The rows below give T cell receptor beta chains drawn from one sample of a study of response to subunit inactivated influenza vaccine. One entry per CDR3 protein, called by TCRdb with MiXCR from the RT-PCR reads. The sample contains about half a million distinct CDR3 sequences, 9.5% to 12% of which appear only once. Sequencing was performed on PBMCs from blood, taken 35 to 45 days after vaccination. All receptors derive from a man in his forties or fifties who received an inactivated influenza vaccine. Each CDR3 is given with its conserved first and last residue. A D gene is named only where the DNA matches it firmly. Where a row states a size, it is once, few, many or the class of an expanded clone; other rows omit it.

size: many
J: TRBJ2-5
V: TRBV29-1
D: -
CDR3: CSVLSPDSQETQYF
DNA: TGCAGCGTCCTATCCCCCGACAGCCAAGAGACCCAGTACTTC

size: few
J: TRBJ1-6
V: TRBV18
D: TRBD1
CDR3: CASSARDRGTQALHF
DNA: TGTGCCAGCTCAGCGCGGGACAGGGGGACTCAGGCTCTCCACTTT

size: -
J: TRBJ2-1
V: TRBV5-6
D: -
CDR3: CASSLGLGIYNEQFF
DNA: TGTGCCAGCAGCTTGGGTCTCGGCATATACAATGAGCAGTTCTTC

size: few
J: TRBJ2-7
V: TRBV5-6
D: TRBD2
CDR3: CASSLMRGDKHF
DNA: TGTGCCAGCAGCTTGATGCGGGGGGACAAGCACTTC

size: few
J: TRBJ1-1
V: TRBV4-3
D: -
CDR3: CASSQELQGNTEAFF
DNA: TGCGCCAGCAGCCAAGAGTTACAGGGTAACACTGAAGCTTTCTTT

size: few
J: TRBJ2-2
V: TRBV7-9
D: TRBD1
CDR3: CASSFSGTAFSGELFF
DNA: TGTGCCAGCAGCTTTTCAGGGACAGCGTTCTCCGGGGAGCTGTTTTTT

size: -
J: TRBJ2-5
V: TRBV7-3
D: TRBD1
CDR3: CASSLNGQGAGETQYF
DNA: TGTGCCAGCAGCTTGAATGGACAGGGGGCAGGAGAGACCCAGTACTTC

size: few
J: TRBJ2-7
V: TRBV4-1
D: TRBD2
CDR3: CASSPSGLAGPYEQYF
DNA: TGCGCCAGCAGCCCCTCCGGACTAGCGGGACCCTACGAGCAGTACTTC

size: many
J: TRBJ2-5
V: TRBV20-1
D: -
CDR3: CSAMIRSQETQYF
DNA: TGCAGTGCTATGATCAGGAGCCAAGAGACCCAGTACTTC

size: -
J: TRBJ2-3
V: TRBV12-3/TRBV12-4
D: TRBD2
CDR3: CASSAGTSGRARDTQYF
DNA: TGTGCCAGCAGTGCTGGGACTAGCGGGAGGGCCAGGGATACGCAGTATTTT